The 7 T cell receptor beta chains below were found in one sample sequenced in a study of T cell repertoires in cytomegalovirus infection. TCRdb called the reads again in MiXCR, with one record for every CDR3 protein. The data hold fewer than 950,000 distinct CDR3 sequences, with about 30% observed a single time. These receptors' antigens are unknown. Sample: cultured CD8+ T cells from PBMCs, taken from culture after CMV antigen stimulation. These receptors all stem from a human donor in good health (CMV status not recorded). Some clones in this sample may be carry-over from other donors' samples.

In this sample, this clonotype turned up a few times. The V gene is TRBV5-8, the J gene TRBJ2-2, with D tentatively TRBD2 (5 bases). The CDR3 has 17 amino acids. V lost 3 bases and J 5 bases, leaving 20 bases between the germline ends. CDR1 and CDR2 from the germline V gene are SGHTS and YDEGEE. The CDR3 coding sequence is TGTGCCAGCAGCTCACTATCGGACCGTGGAGGTACCGGGGAGCTGTTTTTT. Its translation: CASSSLSDRGGTGELFF.

The V call is TRBV7-8, the J call TRBJ2-7, with D possibly being TRBD2 (6 bases). The germline V gene encodes CDR1 SGHVS and CDR2 FQNEAQ. The V end was cut by 3 bases, the J end by 3 bases, with 18 bases between. CDR3 length equals 16 residues. The CDR3 is CASSLLSGYKNYEQYF. Written as DNA, the CDR3 is TGTGCCAGCAGCTTGCTTAGCGGATATAAGAACTACGAGCAGTACTTC.

The gene calls are TRBV6-1 and TRBJ1-2, with TRBD1 matching over 7 bases. Germline CDR1 reads MNHNS; CDR2 reads SASEGT. V was clipped by 2 bases and J by 3 bases; unmatched bases: 9. This CDR3 has 16 amino acids. DNA of the CDR3: TGTGCCAGCAGTGAAACAGCAGGGGGTGCCTACTATGGCTACACCTTC. This codes for CASSETAGGAYYGYTF.

V is TRBV20-1 and J is TRBJ2-3; 15 nucleotides align to TRBD2. The length of the CDR3 is 17 residues. The V segment lost 3 bases and the J segment 4 bases; nucleotides outside the gene matches: 8. The germline V gene has CDR1 DFQATT and CDR2 SNEGSKA (reference sequence). Here the CDR3 reads CSASPGLAGGKSDTQYF. The CDR3 DNA reads TGCAGTGCTAGCCCGGGACTAGCGGGGGGAAAGTCAGATACGCAGTATTTT.

The chain combines TRBV24-1 with TRBJ2-2; the D is unclear. The germline gives CDR1 KGHDR, CDR2 SFDVKD. Trimming took 0 bases from V and 9 from J, leaving 1 base between them. The CDR3 has 11 amino acids. CDR3 in DNA: TGTGCCACCAGTGATTTGAGGGAGCTGTTTTTT. It codes for CATSDLRELFF.

This chain uses TRBV28 with TRBJ1-4, with D maybe TRBD1 (6 bases). CDR3 size: 14 residues. The V end was cut by 5 bases, the J end by 4 bases, with 11 bases between. Germline lookup yields CDR1 MDHEN and CDR2 SYDVKM. CDR3 sequence (DNA): TGTGCCAGCAGTCTGGGGGCGAGTAATGAAAAACTGTTTTTT. It translates to CASSLGASNEKLFF.

Only a few counts were recorded for this clonotype. The V and J genes are TRBV6-2 or TRBV6-3 and TRBJ1-1; D is unclear. The CDR3 has 14 amino acids. With 7 bases removed from V and 0 bases from J, the gap between germline ends came to 12 bases. CDR1 and CDR2 from the germline V gene are MNHEY and SVGEGT. The DNA of the CDR3 is TGTGCCAGCAATGACCAGGATTTGAACACTGAAGCTTTCTTT. This gives the protein CASNDQDLNTEAFF.